This T cell receptor (beta chain) was observed in a study of blood T cell repertoires in COVID-19. Study background: Whether acute or convalescent, the COVID-19 samples came from the United States, Italy and Spain. In each case, the material was cDNA or gDNA derived from T cells, B-cell-depleted T cells, or PBMCs.

In the source study's methods: Nucleated cell counts were estimated from reference gene primer amplification. TCRdb keeps only in-frame clones here, not all; method: immunoSEQ multiplex PCR. That table furnishes V, J and clone size, whereas the DNA furnished D and trimming. There are under 35,000 clones in the sample; 85% occur only once, and approximately 16% lies in the top ten. CDR1 and CDR2 (germline): SGHRS, YFSETQ. V lost 5 bases and J 3 bases, leaving 8 bases between the germline ends. CDR3 size: 12 residues. The sample taken for sequencing was peripheral blood. The TCR was taken from a woman aged 60 to 75 with active COVID-19. This chain uses TRBV5-1 with TRBJ1-2, with no clear D. In nucleotides, the CDR3 is TGCGCCAGCAGTAATATTGACTATGGCTACACCTTC. This encodes CASSNIDYGYTF.